This passage covers 2 T cell receptor beta chains from one sample sequenced in a study of blood T cell repertoires in COVID-19. TCRdb keeps only in-frame clones here, not all; method: immunoSEQ multiplex PCR. The sample lists 300,000 to 400,000 clones; 70% to 90% were seen once. The material sequenced was peripheral blood. Receptors were obtained from a woman aged 25 to 45 with COVID-19, enrolled during active disease.

The chain uses TRBV7-2 and TRBJ1-5; 8 positions agree with TRBD1. CDR3 length equals 15 residues. Germline V gives CDR1 SGHTA, CDR2 FQGNSA. J lost 5 bases, V lost 2 bases, and 5 bases had no gene match. This CDR3 is CASSLSTGEHQPQHF. The CDR3 DNA is TGTGCCAGCAGCTTATCGACAGGGGAACATCAGCCCCAGCATTTT.

The chain uses TRBV19 and TRBJ1-1, with 8 bases matching TRBD1. In germline, CDR1 is LNHDA, CDR2 SQIVND (reference sequence). The V and J ends lost 4 bases and 0 bases, in that order; junction bases with no gene match: 4. CDR3 length: 15 amino acids. This CDR3 reads CASSTGGWVNTEAFF. CDR3 nucleotide sequence: TGTGCCAGTAGTACAGGGGGCTGGGTGAACACTGAAGCTTTCTTT.